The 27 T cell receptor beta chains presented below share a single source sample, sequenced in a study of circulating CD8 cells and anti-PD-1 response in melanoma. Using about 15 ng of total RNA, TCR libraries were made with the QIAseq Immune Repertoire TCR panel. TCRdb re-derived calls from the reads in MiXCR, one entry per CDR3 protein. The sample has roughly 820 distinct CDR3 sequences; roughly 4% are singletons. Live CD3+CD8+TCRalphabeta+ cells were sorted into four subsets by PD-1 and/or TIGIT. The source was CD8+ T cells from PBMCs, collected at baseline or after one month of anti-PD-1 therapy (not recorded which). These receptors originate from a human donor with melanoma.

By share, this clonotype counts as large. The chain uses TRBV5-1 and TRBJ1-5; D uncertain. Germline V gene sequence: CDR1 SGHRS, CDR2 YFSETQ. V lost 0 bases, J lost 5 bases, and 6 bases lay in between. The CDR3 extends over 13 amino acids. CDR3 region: CASSLAGDQPQHF. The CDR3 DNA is TGCGCCAGCAGCTTGGCCGGGGATCAGCCCCAGCATTTT.

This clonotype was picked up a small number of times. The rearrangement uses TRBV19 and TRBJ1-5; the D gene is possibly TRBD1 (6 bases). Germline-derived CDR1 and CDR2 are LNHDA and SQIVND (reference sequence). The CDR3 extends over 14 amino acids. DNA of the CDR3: TGTGTCGGGGGGACAAGTTCCCGCAATCAGCCCCAGCATTTT. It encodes CVGGTSSRNQPQHF.

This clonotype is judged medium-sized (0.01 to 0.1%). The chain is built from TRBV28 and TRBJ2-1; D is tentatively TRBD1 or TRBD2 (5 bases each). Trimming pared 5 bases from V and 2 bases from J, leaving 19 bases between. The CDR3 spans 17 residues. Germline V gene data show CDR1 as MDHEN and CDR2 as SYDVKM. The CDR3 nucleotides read TGTGCCAGCAGTGGCCCAGGGACCCTTGGGCCCTACAATGAGCAGTTCTTC. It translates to CASSGPGTLGPYNEQFF.

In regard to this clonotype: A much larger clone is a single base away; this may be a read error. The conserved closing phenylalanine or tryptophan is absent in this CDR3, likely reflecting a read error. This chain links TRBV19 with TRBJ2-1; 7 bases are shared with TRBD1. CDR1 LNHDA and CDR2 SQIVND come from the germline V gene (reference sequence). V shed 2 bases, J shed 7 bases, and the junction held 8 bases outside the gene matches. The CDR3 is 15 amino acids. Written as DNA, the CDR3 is TGTGCCAGTAGTATAAACCCAGGGGGACGGAATGAGCAGTTCTTA. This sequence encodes CASSINPGGRNEQFL.

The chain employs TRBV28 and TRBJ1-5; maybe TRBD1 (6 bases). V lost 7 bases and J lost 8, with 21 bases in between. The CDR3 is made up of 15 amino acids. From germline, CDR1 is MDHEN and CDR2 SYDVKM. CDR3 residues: CASNPLTGIKEPQHF. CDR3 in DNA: TGTGCCAGCAACCCTCTCACAGGGATTAAGGAGCCCCAGCATTTT.

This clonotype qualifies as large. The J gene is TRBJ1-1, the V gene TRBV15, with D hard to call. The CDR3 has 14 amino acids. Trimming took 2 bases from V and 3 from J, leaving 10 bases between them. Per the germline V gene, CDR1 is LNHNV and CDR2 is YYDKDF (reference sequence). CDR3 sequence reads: CATSRQVFDTEAFF. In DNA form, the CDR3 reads TGTGCCACCAGCAGACAGGTCTTTGACACTGAAGCTTTCTTT.

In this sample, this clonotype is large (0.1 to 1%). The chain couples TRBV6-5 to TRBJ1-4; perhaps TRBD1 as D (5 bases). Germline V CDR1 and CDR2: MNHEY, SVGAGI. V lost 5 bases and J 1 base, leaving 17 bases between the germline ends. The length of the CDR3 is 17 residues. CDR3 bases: TGTGCCAGCAGTCCAAAAGGGGATTGGGGAACTAATGAAAAACTGTTTTTT. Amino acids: CASSPKGDWGTNEKLFF.

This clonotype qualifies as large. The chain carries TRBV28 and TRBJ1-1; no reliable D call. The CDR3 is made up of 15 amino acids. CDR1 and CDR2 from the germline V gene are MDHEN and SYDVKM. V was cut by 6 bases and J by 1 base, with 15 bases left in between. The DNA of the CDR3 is TGTGCCAGCAGACTGGCTATTGCGGGGAACACTGAAGCTTTCTTT. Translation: CASRLAIAGNTEAFF. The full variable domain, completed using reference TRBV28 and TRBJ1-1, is DVKVTQSSRYLVKRTGEKVFLECVQDMDHENMFWYRQDPGLGLRLIYFSYDVKMKEKGDIPEGYSVSREKKERFSLILESASTNQTSMYLCASRLAIAGNTEAFFGQGTRLTVV.

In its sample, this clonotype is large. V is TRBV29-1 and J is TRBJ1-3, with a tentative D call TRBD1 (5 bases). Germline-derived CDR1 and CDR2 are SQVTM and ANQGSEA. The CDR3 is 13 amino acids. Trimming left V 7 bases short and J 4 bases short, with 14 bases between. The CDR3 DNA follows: TGCAGCGCCCTGGCCTCAGGGGGAAACACCATATATTTT. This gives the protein CSALASGGNTIYF. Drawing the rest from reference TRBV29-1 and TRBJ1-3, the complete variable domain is SAVISQKPSRDICQRGTSLTIQCQVDSQVTMMFWYRQQPGQSLTLIATANQGSEATYESGFVIDKFPISRPNLTFSTLTVSNMSPEDSSIYLCSALASGGNTIYFGEGSWLTVV.

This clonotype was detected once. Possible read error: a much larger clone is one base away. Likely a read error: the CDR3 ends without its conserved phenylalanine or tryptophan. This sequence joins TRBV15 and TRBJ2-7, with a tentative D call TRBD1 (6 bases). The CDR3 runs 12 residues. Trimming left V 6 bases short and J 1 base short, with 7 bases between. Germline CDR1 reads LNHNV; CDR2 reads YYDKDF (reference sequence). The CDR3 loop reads CATRQGSYEQYL. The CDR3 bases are TGTGCCACCAGACAGGGATCCTACGAGCAGTACCTC.

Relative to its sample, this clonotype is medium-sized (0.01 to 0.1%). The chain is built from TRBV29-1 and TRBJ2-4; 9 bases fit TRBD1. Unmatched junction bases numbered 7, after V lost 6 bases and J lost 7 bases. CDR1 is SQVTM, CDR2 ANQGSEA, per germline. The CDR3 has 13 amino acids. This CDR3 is CSVETGGANIQYF. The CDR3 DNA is TGCAGCGTCGAGACAGGGGGAGCGAACATTCAGTACTTC.

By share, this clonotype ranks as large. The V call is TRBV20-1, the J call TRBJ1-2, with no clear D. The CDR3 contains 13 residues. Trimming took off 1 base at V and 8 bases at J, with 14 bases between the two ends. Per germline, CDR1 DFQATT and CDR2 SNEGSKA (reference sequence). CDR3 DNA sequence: TGCAGTGCTAGAGGAGAAAGGGAAGGAGGCTACACCTTC. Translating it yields CSARGEREGGYTF.

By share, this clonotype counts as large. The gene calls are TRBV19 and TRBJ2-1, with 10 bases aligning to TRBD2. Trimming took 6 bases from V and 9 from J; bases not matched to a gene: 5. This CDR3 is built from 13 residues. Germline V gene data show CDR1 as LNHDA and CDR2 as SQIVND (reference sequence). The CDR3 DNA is TGTGCCAGTAGAGAGCTAGCGGGAGCTGAGCAGTTCTTC. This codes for CASRELAGAEQFF.

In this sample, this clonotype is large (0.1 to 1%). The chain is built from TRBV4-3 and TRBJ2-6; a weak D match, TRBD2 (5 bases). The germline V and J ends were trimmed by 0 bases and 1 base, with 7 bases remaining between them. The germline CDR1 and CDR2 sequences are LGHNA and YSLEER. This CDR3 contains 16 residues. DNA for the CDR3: TGCGCCAGCAGCCAAGAACTAGGTTCTGGGGCCAACGTCCTGACTTTC. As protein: CASSQELGSGANVLTF.

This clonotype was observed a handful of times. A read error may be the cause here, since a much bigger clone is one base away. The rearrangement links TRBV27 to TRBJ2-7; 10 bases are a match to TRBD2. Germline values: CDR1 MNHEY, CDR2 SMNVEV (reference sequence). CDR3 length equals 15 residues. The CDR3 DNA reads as TGTGCCAACAGTGGGGGACTAGCGTTGGTCTACGAGCAGTACTTC. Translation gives CANSGGLALVYEQYF.

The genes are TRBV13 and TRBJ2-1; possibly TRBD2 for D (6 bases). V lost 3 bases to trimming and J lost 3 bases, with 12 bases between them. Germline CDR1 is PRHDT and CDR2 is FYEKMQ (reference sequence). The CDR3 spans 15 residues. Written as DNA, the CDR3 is TGTGCCAGCAGCTTTGGAGGGGCTAGCTACAATGAGCAGTTCTTC. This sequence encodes CASSFGGASYNEQFF.

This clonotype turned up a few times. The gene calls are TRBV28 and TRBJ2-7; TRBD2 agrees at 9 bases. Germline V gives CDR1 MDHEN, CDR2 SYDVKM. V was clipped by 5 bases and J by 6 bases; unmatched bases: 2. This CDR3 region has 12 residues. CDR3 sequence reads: CASSGTSFEQYF. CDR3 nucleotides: TGTGCCAGCAGTGGGACTAGCTTCGAGCAGTACTTC.

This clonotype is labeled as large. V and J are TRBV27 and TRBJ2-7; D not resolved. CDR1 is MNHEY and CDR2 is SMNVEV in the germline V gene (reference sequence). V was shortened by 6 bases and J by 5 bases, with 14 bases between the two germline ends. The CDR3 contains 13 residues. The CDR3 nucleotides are TGTGCCAGCAGGAAATCCCTTCCAAACGAGCAGTACTTC. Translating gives CASRKSLPNEQYF.

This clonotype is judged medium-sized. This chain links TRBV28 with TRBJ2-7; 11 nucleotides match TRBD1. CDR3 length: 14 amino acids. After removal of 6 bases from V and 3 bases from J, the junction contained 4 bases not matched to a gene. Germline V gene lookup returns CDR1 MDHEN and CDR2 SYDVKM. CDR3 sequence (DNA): TGTGCCAGCAGGGGACAGGGGGAGGTCTACGAGCAGTACTTC. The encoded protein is CASRGQGEVYEQYF.

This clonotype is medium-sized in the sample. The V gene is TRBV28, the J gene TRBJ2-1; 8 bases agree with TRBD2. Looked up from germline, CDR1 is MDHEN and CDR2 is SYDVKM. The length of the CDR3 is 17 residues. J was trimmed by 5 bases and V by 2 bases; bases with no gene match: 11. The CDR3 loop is CASSLALDSGTHNEQFF. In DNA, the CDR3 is TGTGCCAGCAGTTTAGCCCTGGATAGCGGGACCCACAATGAGCAGTTCTTC.

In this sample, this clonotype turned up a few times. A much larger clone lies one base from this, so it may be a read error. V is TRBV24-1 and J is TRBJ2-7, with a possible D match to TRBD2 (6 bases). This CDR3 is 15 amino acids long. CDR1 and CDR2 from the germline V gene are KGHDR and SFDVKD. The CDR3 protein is CATSGAGRAIYEQHF. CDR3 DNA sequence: TGTGCCACCAGTGGCGCGGGGCGAGCCATTTACGAGCAGCACTTC.

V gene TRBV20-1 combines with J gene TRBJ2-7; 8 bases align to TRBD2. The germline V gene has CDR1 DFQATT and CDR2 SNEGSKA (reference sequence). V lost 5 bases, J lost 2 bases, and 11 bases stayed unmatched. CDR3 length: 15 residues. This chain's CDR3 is CSASDSGATPYEQYF. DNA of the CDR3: TGCAGTGCTTCAGATAGCGGGGCCACCCCCTACGAGCAGTACTTC.

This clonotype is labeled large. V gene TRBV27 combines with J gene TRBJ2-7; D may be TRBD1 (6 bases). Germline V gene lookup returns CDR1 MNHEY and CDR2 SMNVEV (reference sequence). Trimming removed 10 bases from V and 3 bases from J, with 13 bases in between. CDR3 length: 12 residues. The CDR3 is CATRGGYYEQYF. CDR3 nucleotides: TGTGCCACAAGAGGGGGTTACTACGAGCAGTACTTC.

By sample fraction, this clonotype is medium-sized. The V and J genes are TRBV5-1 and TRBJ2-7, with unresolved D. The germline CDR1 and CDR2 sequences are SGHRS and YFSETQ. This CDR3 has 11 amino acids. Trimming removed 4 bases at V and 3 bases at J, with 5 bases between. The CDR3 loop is CASSGSYEQYF. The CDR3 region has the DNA TGCGCCAGCAGCGGAAGCTACGAGCAGTACTTC.

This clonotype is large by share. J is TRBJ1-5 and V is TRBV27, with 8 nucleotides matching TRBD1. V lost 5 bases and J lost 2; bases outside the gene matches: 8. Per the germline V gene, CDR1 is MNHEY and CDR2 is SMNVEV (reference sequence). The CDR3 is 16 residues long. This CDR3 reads CASSTFPGQGNQPQHF. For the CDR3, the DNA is TGTGCCAGCAGTACCTTTCCGGGACAGGGCAATCAGCCCCAGCATTTT.

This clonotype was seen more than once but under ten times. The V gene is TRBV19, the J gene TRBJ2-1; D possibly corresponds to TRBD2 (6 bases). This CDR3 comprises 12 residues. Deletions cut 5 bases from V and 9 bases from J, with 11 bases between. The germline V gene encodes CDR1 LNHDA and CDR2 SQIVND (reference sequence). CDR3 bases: TGTGCCAGTAGTCCCTCGGGGGTTGAGCAGTTCTTC. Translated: CASSPSGVEQFF. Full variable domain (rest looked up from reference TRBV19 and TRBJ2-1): DGGITQSPKYLFRKEGQNVTLSCEQNLNHDAMYWYRQDPGQGLRLIYYSQIVNDFQKGDIAEGYSVSREKKESFPLTVTSAQKNPTAFYLCASSPSGVEQFFGPGTRLTVL.

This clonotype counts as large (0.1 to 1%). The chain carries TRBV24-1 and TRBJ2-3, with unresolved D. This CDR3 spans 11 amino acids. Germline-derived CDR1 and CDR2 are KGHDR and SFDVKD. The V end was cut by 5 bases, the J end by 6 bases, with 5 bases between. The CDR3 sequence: CATSGSDTQYF. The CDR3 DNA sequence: TGTGCCACCAGTGGAAGTGATACGCAGTATTTT.